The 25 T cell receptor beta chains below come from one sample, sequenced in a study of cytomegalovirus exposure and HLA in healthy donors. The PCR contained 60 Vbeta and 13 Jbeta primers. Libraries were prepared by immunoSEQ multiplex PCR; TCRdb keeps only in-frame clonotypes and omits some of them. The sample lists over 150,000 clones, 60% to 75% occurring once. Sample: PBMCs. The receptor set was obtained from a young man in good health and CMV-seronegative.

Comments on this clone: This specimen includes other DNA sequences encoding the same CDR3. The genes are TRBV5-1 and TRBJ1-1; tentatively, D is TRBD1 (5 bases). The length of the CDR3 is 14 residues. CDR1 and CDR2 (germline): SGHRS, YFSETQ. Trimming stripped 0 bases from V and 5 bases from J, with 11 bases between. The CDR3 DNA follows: TGCGCCAGCAGCTTGGCCGGGGGGGGGACTGAAGCTTTCTTT. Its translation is CASSLAGGGTEAFF. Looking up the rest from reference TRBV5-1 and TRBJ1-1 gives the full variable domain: KAGVTQTPRYLIKTRGQQVTLSCSPISGHRSVSWYQQTPGQGLQFLFEYFSETQRNKGNFPGRFSGRQFSNSRSEMNVSTLELGDSALYLCASSLAGGGTEAFFGQGTRLTVV.

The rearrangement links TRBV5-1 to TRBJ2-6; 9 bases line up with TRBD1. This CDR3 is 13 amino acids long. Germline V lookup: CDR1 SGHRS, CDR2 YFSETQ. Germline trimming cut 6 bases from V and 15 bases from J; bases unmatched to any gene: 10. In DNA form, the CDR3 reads TGCGCCAGCACTCCGGGACAGGGAGGCGGCCTGACTTTC. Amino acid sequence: CASTPGQGGGLTF. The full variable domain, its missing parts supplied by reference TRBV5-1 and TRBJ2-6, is KAGVTQTPRYLIKTRGQQVTLSCSPISGHRSVSWYQQTPGQGLQFLFEYFSETQRNKGNFPGRFSGRQFSNSRSEMNVSTLELGDSALYLCASTPGQGGGLTFGAGSRLTVL.

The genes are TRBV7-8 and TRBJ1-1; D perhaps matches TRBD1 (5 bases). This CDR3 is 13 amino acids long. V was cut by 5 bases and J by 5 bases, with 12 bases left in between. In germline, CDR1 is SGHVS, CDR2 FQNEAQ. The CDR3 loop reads CASSPDMGTEAFF. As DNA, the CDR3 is TGTGCCAGCAGCCCGGACATGGGGACTGAAGCTTTCTTT.

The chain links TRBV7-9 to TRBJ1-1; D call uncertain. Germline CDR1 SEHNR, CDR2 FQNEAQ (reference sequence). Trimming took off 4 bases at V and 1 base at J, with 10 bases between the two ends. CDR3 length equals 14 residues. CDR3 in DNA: TGTGCCAGCAGCTCTGGTAGACAGAACACTGAAGCTTTCTTT. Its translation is CASSSGRQNTEAFF.

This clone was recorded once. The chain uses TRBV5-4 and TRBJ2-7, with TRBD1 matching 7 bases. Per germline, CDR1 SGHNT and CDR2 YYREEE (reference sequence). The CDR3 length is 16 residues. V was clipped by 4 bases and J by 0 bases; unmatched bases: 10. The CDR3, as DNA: TGTGCCAGCAGCCGGAAACAGGGGCGAAGCTCCTACGAGCAGTACTTC. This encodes CASSRKQGRSSYEQYF.

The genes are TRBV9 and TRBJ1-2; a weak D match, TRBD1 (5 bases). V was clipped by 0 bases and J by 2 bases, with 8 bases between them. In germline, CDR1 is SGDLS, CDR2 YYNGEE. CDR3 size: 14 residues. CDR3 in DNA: TGTGCCAGCAGCGTAGGACAGTCCAACTATGGCTACACCTTC. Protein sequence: CASSVGQSNYGYTF.

Here the CDR3 DNA reads TGTGCCAGCAGCACGACAGAGACAGCCAAAAACATTCAGTACTTC. Translated, it gives CASSTTETAKNIQYF. The chain joins TRBV7-9 to TRBJ2-4; TRBD1 might be the D (5 bases). V was clipped by 5 bases and J by 0 bases, with 11 bases between them. Germline values: CDR1 SEHNR, CDR2 FQNEAQ (reference sequence). CDR3 length: 15 residues.

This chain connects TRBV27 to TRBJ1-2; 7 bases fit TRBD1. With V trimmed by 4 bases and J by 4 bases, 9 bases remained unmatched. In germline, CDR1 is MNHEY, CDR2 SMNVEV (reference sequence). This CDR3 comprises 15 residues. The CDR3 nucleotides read TGTGCCAGCAGTTCTGCCGGGCCAGGGGGCTATGGCTACACCTTC. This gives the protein CASSSAGPGGYGYTF.

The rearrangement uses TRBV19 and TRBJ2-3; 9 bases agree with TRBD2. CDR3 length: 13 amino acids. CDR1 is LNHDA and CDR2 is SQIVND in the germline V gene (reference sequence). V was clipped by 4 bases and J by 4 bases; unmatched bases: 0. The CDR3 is CASSSGGADTQYF. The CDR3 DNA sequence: TGTGCCAGTAGTAGCGGGGGGGCAGATACGCAGTATTTT.

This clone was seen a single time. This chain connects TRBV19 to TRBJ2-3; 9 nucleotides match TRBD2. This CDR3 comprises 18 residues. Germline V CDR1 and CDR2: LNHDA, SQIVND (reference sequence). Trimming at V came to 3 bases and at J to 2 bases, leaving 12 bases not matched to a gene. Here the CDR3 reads CASSIRSALAGYTDTQYF. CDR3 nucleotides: TGTGCCAGTAGTATCAGGTCAGCCCTAGCGGGGTACACAGATACGCAGTATTTT.

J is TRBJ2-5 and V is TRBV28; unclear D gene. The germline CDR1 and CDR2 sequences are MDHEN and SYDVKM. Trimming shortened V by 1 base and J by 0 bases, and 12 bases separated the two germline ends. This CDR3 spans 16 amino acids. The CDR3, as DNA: TGTGCCAGCAGTTTATACGGCGGAACCTACCAAGAGACCCAGTACTTC. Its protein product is CASSLYGGTYQETQYF.

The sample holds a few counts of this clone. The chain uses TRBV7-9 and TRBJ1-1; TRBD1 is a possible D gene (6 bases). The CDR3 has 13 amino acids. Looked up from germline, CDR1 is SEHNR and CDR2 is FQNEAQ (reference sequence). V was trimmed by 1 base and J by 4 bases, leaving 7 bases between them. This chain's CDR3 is CASSLEGGTEAFF. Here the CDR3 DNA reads TGTGCCAGCAGCTTAGAAGGGGGCACTGAAGCTTTCTTT. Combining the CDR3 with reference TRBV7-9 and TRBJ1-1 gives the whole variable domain DTGVSQNPRHKITKRGQNVTFRCDPISEHNRLYWYRQTLGQGPEFLTYFQNEAQLEKSRLLSDRFSAERPKGSFSTLEIQRTEQGDSAMYLCASSLEGGTEAFFGQGTRLTVV.

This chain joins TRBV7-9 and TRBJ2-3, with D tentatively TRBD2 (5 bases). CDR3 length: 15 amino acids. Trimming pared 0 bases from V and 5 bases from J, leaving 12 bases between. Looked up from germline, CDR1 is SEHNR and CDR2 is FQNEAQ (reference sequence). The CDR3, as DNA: TGTGCCAGCAGCTTAGCGTCCGCCGGACTAGATACGCAGTATTTT. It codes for CASSLASAGLDTQYF. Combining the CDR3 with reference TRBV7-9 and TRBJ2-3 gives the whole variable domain DTGVSQNPRHKITKRGQNVTFRCDPISEHNRLYWYRQTLGQGPEFLTYFQNEAQLEKSRLLSDRFSAERPKGSFSTLEIQRTEQGDSAMYLCASSLASAGLDTQYFGPGTRLTVL.

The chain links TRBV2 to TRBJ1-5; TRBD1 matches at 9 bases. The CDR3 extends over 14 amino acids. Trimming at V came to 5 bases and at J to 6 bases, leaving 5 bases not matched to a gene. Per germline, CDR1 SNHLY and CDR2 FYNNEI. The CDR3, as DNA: TGTGCCAGCAGTACCCACAGGGGGCTTCAGCCCCAGCATTTT. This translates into CASSTHRGLQPQHF.

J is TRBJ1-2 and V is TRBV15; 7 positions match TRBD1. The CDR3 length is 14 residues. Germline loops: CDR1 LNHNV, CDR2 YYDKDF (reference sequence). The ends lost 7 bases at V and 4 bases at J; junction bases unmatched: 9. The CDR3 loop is CATTSKTGSYGYTF. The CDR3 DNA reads TGTGCCACCACCTCTAAGACAGGGAGCTATGGCTACACCTTC. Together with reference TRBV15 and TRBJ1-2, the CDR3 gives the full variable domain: DAMVIQNPRYQVTQFGKPVTLSCSQTLNHNVMYWYQQKSSQAPKLLFHYYDKDFNNEADTPDNFQSRRPNTSFCFLDIRSPGLGDTAMYLCATTSKTGSYGYTFGSGTRLTVV.

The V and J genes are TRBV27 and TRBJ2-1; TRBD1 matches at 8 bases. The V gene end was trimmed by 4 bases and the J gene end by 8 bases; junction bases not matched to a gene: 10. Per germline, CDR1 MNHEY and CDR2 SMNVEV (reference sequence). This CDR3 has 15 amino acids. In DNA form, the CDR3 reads TGTGCCAGCAGTTCTTTGCAGGGGGCGCGGGATGAGCAGTTCTTC. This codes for CASSSLQGARDEQFF.

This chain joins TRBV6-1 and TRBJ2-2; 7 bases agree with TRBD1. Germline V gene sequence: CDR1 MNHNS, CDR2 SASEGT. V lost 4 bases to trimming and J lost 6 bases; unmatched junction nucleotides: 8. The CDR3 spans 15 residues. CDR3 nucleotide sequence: TGTGCCAGCAGTGGGTCGGGGACAGTGGCCGGGGAGCTGTTTTTT. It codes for CASSGSGTVAGELFF.

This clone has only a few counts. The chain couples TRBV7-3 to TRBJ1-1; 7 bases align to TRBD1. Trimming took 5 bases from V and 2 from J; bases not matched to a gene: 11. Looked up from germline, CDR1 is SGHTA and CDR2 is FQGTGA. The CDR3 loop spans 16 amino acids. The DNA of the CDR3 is TGTGCCAGCAGCCCCGGGAGGGGGCCCATTAACACTGAAGCTTTCTTT. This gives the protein CASSPGRGPINTEAFF.

The CDR3 here is CASSPGGQGTSKPQHF. CDR3 nucleotide sequence: TGTGCCAGCAGCCCTGGTGGACAGGGAACATCAAAGCCCCAGCATTTT. The rearrangement joins TRBV28 to TRBJ1-5, with TRBD1 matching 8 bases. CDR1 and CDR2 from the germline V gene are MDHEN and SYDVKM. CDR3 size: 16 residues. The J segment lost 8 bases and the V segment lost 6 bases, leaving 15 bases of the junction unmatched.

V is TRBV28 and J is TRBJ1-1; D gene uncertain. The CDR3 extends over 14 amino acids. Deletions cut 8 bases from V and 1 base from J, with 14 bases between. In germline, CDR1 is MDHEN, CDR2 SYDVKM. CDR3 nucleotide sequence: TGTGCCAGCTCGGGGTTCACCTCGAACACTGAAGCTTTCTTT. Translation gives CASSGFTSNTEAFF.

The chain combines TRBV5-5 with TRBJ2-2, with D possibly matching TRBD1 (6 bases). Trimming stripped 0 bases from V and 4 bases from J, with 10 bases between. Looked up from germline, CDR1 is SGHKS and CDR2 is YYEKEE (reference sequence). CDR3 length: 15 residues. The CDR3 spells CASSLGGGSTGELFF. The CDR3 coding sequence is TGTGCCAGCAGCTTGGGAGGGGGTAGCACCGGGGAGCTGTTTTTT.

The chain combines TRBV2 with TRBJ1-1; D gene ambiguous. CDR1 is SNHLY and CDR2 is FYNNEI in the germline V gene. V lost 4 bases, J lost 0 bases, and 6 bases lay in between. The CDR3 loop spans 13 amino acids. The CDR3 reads CASSAVVNTEAFF. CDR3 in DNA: TGTGCCAGCAGTGCGGTGGTGAACACTGAAGCTTTCTTT.

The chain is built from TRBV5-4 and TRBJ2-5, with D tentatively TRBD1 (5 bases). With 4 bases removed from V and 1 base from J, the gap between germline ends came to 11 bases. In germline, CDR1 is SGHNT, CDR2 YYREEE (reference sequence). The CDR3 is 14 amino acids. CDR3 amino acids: CASSRQTSQETQYF. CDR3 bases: TGTGCCAGCAGCAGACAGACTTCCCAAGAGACCCAGTACTTC.

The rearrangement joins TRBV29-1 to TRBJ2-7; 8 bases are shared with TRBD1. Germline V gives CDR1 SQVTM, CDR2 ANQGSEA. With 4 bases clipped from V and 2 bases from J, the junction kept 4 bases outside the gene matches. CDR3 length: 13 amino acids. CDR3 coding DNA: TGCAGCGTTGTCTGGACAGGGACCTACGAGCAGTACGTC. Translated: CSVVWTGTYEQYV.

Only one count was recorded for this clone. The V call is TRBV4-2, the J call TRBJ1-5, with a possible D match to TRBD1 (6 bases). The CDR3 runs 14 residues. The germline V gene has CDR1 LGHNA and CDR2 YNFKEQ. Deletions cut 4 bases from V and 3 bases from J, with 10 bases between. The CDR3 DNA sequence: TGTGCCAGCAGCCGCGGACAGAACAATCAGCCCCAGCATTTT. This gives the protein CASSRGQNNQPQHF.